This note documents a single T cell receptor (beta chain) sequence. Antigen: not known. With a J-beta primer mix and a sample-barcoded 5' primer, a second PCR ran about 7 to 12 cycles. TCRdb used MiXCR to reprocess the 5' RACE reads, holding one entry per CDR3 protein. Of more than 700,000 distinct CDR3 sequences listed, about 53% are singletons. This sample stems from a study of blood T cells in healthy people across ages. General study results and limits: The recorded TCR beta diversity per million T cells decreased in a roughly linear manner with age. Donor CMV status, an unknown factor, possibly confounded changes in expanded clonotypes.

The CDR3 is 13 residues long. V was shortened by 6 bases and J by 10 bases, with 18 bases between the two germline ends. The V gene's germline CDR1 is SGHAT and CDR2 FQDESV (reference sequence). Input material: blood. The chain uses TRBV11-1 and TRBJ1-2; TRBD1 is a possible D gene (6 bases). This TCR was sampled from a man older than 75 in good health. The CDR3 nucleotides are TGTGCCAGCAGTAGCAGGGGCGCAAGTTACTACACCTTC. Translation: CASSSRGASYYTF.